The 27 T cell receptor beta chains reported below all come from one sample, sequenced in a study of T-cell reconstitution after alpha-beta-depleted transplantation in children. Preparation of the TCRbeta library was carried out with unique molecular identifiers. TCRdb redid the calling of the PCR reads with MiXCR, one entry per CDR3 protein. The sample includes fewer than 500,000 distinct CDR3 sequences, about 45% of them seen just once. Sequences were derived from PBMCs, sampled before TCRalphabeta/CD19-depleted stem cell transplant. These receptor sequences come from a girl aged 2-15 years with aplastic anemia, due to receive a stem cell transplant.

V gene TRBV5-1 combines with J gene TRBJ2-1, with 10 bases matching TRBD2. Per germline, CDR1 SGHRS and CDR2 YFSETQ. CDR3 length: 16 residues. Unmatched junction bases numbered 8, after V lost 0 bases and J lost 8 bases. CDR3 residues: CASSLASSGSMYEQFF. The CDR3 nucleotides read TGCGCCAGCAGCTTGGCCTCTAGCGGGAGTATGTATGAGCAGTTCTTC.

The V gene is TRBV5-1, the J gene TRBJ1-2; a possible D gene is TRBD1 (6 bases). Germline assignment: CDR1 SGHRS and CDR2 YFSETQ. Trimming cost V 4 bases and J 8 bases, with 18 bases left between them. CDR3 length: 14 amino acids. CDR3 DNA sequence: TGCGCCAGCAGCATGGAAGTGCAGGGGAGAGGCTACACCTTC. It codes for CASSMEVQGRGYTF.

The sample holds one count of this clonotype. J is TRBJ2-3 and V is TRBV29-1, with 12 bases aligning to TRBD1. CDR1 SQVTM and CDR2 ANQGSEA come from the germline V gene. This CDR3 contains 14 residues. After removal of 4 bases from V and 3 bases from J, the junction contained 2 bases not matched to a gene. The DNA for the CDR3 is TGCAGCGTTGCGGGACAGGGGGCAACAGATACGCAGTATTTT. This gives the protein CSVAGQGATDTQYF.

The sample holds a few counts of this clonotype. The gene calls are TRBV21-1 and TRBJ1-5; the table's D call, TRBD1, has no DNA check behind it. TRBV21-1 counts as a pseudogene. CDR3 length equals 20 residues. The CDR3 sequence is CASSTPRRSRDRCSNQPQHF. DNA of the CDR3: TGTGCCAGCAGCACCCCGAGGAGGAGCCGGGACAGATGTAGCAATCAGCCCCAGCATTTT.

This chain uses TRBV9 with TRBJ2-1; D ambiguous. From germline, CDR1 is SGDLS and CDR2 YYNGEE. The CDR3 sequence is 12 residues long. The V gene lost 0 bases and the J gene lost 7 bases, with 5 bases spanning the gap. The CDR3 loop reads CASSVVANEQFF. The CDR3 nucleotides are TGTGCCAGCAGCGTAGTTGCGAATGAGCAGTTCTTC.

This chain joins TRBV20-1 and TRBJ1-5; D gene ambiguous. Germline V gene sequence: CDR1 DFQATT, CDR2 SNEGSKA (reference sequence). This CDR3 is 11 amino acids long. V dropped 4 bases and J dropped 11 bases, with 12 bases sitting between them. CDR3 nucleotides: TGCAGTGCTATGGCCCGAATGGCCCAGCATTTT. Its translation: CSAMARMAQHF.

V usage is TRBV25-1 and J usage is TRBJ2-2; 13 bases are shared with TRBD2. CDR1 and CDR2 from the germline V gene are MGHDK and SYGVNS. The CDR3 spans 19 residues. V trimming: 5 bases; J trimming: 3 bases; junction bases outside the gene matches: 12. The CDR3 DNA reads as TGTGCCAGCAGTAAAAGAACTAGCGGGAGGGTAGGGGACACCGGGGAGCTGTTTTTT. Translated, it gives CASSKRTSGRVGDTGELFF. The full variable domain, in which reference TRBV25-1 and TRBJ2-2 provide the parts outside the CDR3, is EADIYQTPRYLVIGTGKKITLECSQTMGHDKMYWYQQDPGMELHLIHYSYGVNSTEKGDLSSESTVSRIRTEHFPLTLESARPSHTSQYLCASSKRTSGRVGDTGELFFGEGSRLTVL.

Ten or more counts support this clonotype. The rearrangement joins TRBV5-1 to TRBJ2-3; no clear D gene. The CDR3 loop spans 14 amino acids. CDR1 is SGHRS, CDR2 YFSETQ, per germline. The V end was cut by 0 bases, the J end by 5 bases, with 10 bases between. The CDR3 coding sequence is TGCGCCAGCAGCTTGGACCTCGTAGTAGATACGCAGTATTTT. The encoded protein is CASSLDLVVDTQYF.

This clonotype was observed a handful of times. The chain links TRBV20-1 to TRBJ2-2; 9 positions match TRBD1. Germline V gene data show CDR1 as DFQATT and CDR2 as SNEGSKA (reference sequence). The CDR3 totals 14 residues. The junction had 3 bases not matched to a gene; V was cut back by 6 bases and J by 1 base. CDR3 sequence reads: CSATDRGNTGELFF. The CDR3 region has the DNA TGCAGTGCCACGGACAGGGGGAACACCGGGGAGCTGTTTTTT.

The CDR3 bases are TGTGCCAGCAGGGATTGGGGACAGGGTGGCTTGGCTTTCTTT. Encoded protein: CASRDWGQGGLAFF. The rearrangement links TRBV6-1 to TRBJ1-1, with 9 bases aligning to TRBD1. The CDR3 consists of 14 residues. Trimming cost V 6 bases and J 11 bases; bases outside gene matches: 13. Germline V lookup: CDR1 MNHNS, CDR2 SASEGT.

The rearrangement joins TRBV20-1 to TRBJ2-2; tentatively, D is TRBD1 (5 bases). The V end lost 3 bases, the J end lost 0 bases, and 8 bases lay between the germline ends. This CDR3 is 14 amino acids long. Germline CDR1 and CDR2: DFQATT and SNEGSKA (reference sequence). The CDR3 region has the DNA TGCAGTGCTAGTGACAGCTCGAACACCGGGGAGCTGTTTTTT. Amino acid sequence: CSASDSSNTGELFF.

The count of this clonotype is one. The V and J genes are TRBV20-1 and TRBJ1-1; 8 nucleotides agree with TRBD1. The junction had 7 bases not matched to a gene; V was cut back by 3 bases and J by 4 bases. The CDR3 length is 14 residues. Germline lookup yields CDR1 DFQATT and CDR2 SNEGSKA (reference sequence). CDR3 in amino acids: CSASRTGIGTEAFF. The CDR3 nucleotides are TGCAGTGCTAGCCGGACAGGGATCGGCACTGAAGCTTTCTTT.

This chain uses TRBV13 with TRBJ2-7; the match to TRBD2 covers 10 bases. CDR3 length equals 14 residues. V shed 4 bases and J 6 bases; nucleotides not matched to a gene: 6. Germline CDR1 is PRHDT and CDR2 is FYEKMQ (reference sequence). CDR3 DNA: TGTGCCAGCAGCTACCCCGGGACTAGCGCCGAGCAGTACTTC. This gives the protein CASSYPGTSAEQYF.

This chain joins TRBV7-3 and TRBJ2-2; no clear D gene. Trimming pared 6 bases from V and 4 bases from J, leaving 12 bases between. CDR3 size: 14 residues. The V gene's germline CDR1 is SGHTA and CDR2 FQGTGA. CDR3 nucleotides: TGTGCCAGCAGGTCTGAAGTTCCCACCGGGGAGCTGTTTTTT. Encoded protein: CASRSEVPTGELFF.

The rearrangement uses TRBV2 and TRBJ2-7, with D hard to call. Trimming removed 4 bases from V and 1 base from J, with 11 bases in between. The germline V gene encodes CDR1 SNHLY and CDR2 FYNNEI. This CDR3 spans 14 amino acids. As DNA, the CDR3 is TGTGCCAGCAGTGTAGCACTTAGGTCCTACGAGCAGTACTTC. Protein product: CASSVALRSYEQYF.

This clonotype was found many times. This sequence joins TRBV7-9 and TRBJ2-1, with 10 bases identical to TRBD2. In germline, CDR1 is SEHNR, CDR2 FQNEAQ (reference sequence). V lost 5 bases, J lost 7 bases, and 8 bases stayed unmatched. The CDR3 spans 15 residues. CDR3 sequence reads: CASSPMVSGRNEQFF. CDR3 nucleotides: TGTGCCAGCAGCCCCATGGTTAGCGGGAGGAATGAGCAGTTCTTC.

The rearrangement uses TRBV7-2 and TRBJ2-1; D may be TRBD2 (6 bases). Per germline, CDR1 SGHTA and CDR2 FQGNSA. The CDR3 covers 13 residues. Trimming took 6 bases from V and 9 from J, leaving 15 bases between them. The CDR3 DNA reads TGTGCCAGCAGTCCTCTAGCGACTCGTGAGCAGTTCTTC. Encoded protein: CASSPLATREQFF.

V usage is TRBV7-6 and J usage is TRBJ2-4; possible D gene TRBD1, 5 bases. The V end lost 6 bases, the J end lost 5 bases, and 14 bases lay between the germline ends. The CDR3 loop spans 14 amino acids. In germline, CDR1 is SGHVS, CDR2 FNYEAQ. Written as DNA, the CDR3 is TGTGCCAGCAGTAAGGGGCCCTGGGAAAACATTCAGTACTTC. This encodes CASSKGPWENIQYF.

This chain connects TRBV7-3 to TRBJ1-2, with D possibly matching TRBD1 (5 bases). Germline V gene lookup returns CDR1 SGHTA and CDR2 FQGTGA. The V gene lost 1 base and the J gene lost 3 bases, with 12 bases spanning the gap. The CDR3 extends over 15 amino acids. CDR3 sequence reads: CASSLRSGEDYGYTF. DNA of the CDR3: TGTGCCAGCAGCTTAAGGTCGGGGGAAGACTATGGCTACACCTTC.

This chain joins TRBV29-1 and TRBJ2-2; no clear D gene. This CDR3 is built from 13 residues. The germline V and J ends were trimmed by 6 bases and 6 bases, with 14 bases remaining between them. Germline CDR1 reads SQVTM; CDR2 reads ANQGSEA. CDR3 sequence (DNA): TGCAGCGTGGGCCCCCGCACGTCCGGGGAGCTGTTTTTT. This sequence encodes CSVGPRTSGELFF.

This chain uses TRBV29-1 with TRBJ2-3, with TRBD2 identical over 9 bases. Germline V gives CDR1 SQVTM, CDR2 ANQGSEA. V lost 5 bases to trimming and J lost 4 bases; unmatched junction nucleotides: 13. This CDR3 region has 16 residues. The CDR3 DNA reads TGCAGCGTTCGTCCCCTGGGGAGCGGGAGGTCAGATACGCAGTATTTT. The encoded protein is CSVRPLGSGRSDTQYF.

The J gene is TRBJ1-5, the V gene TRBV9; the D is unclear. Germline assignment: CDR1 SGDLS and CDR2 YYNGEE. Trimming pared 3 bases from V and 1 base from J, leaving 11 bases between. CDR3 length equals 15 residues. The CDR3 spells CASSAGGWSNQPQHF. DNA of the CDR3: TGTGCCAGCAGCGCCGGTGGGTGGAGCAATCAGCCCCAGCATTTT.

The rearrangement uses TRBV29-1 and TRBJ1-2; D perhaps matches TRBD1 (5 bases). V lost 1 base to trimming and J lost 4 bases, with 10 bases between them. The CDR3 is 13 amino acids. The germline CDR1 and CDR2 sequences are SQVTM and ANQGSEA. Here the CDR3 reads CSVEVGPFYGYTF. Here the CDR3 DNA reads TGCAGCGTTGAAGTGGGACCTTTCTATGGCTACACCTTC.

The CDR3 bases are TGTGCCAGCAGTTTGAGGGTAATGCCCCAGCATTTT. Its protein product is CASSLRVMPQHF. The rearrangement joins TRBV28 to TRBJ1-5; D is unresolved. There are 12 residues in the CDR3. Germline assignment: CDR1 MDHEN and CDR2 SYDVKM. The V end was cut by 3 bases, the J end by 9 bases, with 9 bases between.

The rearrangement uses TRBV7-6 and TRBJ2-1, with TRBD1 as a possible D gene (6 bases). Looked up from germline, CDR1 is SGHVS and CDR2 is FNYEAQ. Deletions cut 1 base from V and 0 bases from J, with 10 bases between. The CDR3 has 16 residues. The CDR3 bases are TGTGCCAGCAGCTTAGACCGGGACAACTCCTACAATGAGCAGTTCTTC. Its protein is CASSLDRDNSYNEQFF.

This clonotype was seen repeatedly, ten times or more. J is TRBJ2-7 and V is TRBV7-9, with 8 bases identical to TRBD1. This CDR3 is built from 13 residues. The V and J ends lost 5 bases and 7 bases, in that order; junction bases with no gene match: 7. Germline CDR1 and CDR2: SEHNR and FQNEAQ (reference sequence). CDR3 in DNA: TGTGCCAGCAGCACTCAGGGGGCAGGGGAGCAGTACTTC. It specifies CASSTQGAGEQYF.

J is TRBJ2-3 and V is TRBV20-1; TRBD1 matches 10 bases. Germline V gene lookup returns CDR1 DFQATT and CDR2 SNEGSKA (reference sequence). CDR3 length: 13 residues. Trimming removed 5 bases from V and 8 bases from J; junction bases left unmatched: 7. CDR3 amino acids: CSAGGQGRGTQYF. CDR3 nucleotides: TGCAGTGCTGGGGGACAGGGGAGAGGTACGCAGTATTTT.